The following is a T cell receptor (beta chain) sequence with its context. The record originates from a study of cytomegalovirus exposure and HLA in healthy donors. PCR amplification relied on 60 Vbeta primers (plus 13 Jbeta primers). Only in-frame clones appear in the TCRdb table, and some are missing; sequencing was by immunoSEQ multiplex PCR. Seen here are 130,000 or so clones, 60% to 85% observed once, and the top ten hold approximately 3.1%. Sequencing was done on a sample of PBMCs. The clonotype originates from a man between 25 and 39 years old in good health and CMV-seronegative.

The CDR3 bases are TGTGCCAGCAGTTTAGGTCAGCGGGGCTACAATGAGCAGTTCTTC. Amino acid sequence: CASSLGQRGYNEQFF. J is TRBJ2-1 and V is TRBV28; 7 bases are shared with TRBD2. V was pared by 2 bases and J by 3 bases, with 4 bases of the junction left unmatched. Germline assignment: CDR1 MDHEN and CDR2 SYDVKM. This CDR3 has 15 amino acids.